This TCR beta chain was identified in a study of T cell responses to AZD1222 COVID-19 vaccine. Findings of the study overall: Only five or six AZD1222 recipients tested seropositive at baseline. Spike-spanning, vaccine-associated CD4 TCRs were dominant at 160-218 and 743-854. Only after the peak T cell response were repertoires sampled.

Clones were read by immunoSEQ multiplex PCR, and TCRdb kept only the in-frame ones, dropping some. The sample has around 100,000 clones; about 90% are singletons. V dropped 4 bases and J dropped 8 bases, with 18 bases sitting between them. This CDR3 comprises 16 residues. Germline V CDR1 and CDR2: KGHSH, LQKENI. With respect to this clone: No antigen is known for it.

The sequence was collected from an adult in good health. The specimen comprised peripheral blood, sampled on day 0 of MenACWY control vaccination. The V call is TRBV18, the J call TRBJ1-6; tentative D call: TRBD1 (6 bases). The CDR3 here is CASSLESRGRHSPLHF. As DNA, the CDR3 is TGTGCCAGCTCACTCGAGTCCAGGGGTAGGCATTCACCCCTCCACTTT.